The 3 T cell receptor beta chains presented below share a single source sample, sequenced in a study of OX40 agonist ivuxolimab in advanced cancers. Here immunoSEQ multiplex PCR was the method, and the copy in TCRdb shows in-frame clones only, minus some. The top ten hold about 0.33% of the sample, which has about 94,000 clones, around 86% seen once. The sequencing used CD4+ or CD8+ T cells sorted from blood, collected in a trial of the OX40 agonist ivuxolimab. The source is an adult with an advanced solid tumor such as melanoma, head and neck, liver or kidney cancer.

CDR3 loop: CATSRGWDSGNTIYF. The CDR3 nucleotides read TGTGCCACCAGCAGAGGGTGGGATTCTGGAAACACCATATATTTT. The rearrangement joins TRBV15 to TRBJ1-3; no definite D call. The CDR3 sequence is 15 residues long. Per the germline V gene, CDR1 is LNHNV and CDR2 is YYDKDF (reference sequence). V was trimmed by 1 base and J by 1 base, leaving 8 bases between them.

The chain uses TRBV6-4 and TRBJ1-6; possibly TRBD1 for D (5 bases). CDR3 length: 17 amino acids. With 0 bases removed from V and 7 bases from J, the gap between germline ends came to 16 bases. The germline gives CDR1 MRHNA, CDR2 SNTAGT. The CDR3 reads CASSDSKRGGRNSPLHF. DNA of the CDR3: TGTGCCAGCAGTGACTCGAAAAGGGGTGGGAGAAATTCACCCCTCCACTTT.

V and J are TRBV7-2 and TRBJ2-1, with D possibly TRBD2 on 6 matching bases. Germline V gives CDR1 SGHTA, CDR2 FQGNSA. The V and J ends lost 3 bases and 10 bases respectively, with 19 bases between them. The CDR3 extends over 15 amino acids. The CDR3 bases are TGTGCCAGCAGCTTCTGGAGCAGCGGGTCACAGGAGCAGTTCTTC. It encodes CASSFWSSGSQEQFF.